A single sample gave rise to the 20 T cell receptor beta chains below, sequenced in a study of graft-versus-host responses after intestinal transplantation. Libraries were prepared by immunoSEQ multiplex PCR; TCRdb keeps only in-frame clonotypes and omits some of them. The sample has roughly 25,000 clones, roughly 90% seen once; the top ten hold less than 2%. The sequenced sample was PBMCs, obtained just under 40 days after intestinal transplant. The receptors here all came from a human patient who received an intestinal transplant, so some T cells may come from the graft donor.

The CDR3 loop is CATSSSGTYNNEQFF. CDR3 DNA sequence: TGTGCCACCAGCAGTAGCGGGACCTACAACAATGAGCAGTTCTTC. This chain links TRBV15 with TRBJ2-1; 8 bases are a match to TRBD2. The junction had 6 bases not matched to a gene; V was cut back by 3 bases and J by 5 bases. Germline V lookup: CDR1 LNHNV, CDR2 YYDKDF (reference sequence). The CDR3 is 15 amino acids.

The V call is TRBV27, the J call TRBJ2-7; the D gene could be TRBD1 or TRBD2 (5 bases each). This CDR3 has 14 amino acids. Germline V gene data show CDR1 as MNHEY and CDR2 as SMNVEV (reference sequence). V gave up 0 bases and J gave up 0 bases, with 6 bases separating them. Here the CDR3 reads CASSLSGTSYEQYF. The CDR3 DNA reads TGTGCCAGCAGTTTATCAGGGACCTCCTACGAGCAGTACTTC.

V is TRBV7-9 and J is TRBJ2-7; D call uncertain. The germline gives CDR1 SEHNR, CDR2 FQNEAQ (reference sequence). V lost 1 base and J 2 bases, leaving 6 bases between the germline ends. The CDR3 totals 13 residues. CDR3 DNA: TGTGCCAGCAGCTTAGGGTCGGCCTACGAGCAGTACTTC. Translated: CASSLGSAYEQYF.

J is TRBJ2-1 and V is TRBV27; D uncertain. CDR1 and CDR2 from the germline V gene are MNHEY and SMNVEV (reference sequence). Trimming left V 2 bases short and J 3 bases short, with 11 bases between. The length of the CDR3 is 15 residues. CDR3 sequence reads: CASSLAPRDYNEQFF. Written as DNA, the CDR3 is TGTGCCAGCAGTTTAGCACCGCGCGACTACAATGAGCAGTTCTTC.

CDR3 nucleotide sequence: TGTGCCAGCAGCTTGGCGTCTGACTACGAGCAGTACTTC. Amino acid sequence: CASSLASDYEQYF. This sequence joins TRBV5-5 and TRBJ2-7; D call uncertain. This CDR3 is 13 amino acids long. The germline V gene encodes CDR1 SGHKS and CDR2 YYEKEE (reference sequence). V was shortened by 0 bases and J by 3 bases, with 7 bases between the two germline ends. Filled out from reference TRBV5-5 and TRBJ2-7, the complete variable domain reads DAGVTQSPTHLIKTRGQQVTLRCSPISGHKSVSWYQQVLGQGPQFIFQYYEKEERGRGNFPDRFSARQFPNYSSELNVNALLLGDSALYLCASSLASDYEQYFGPGTRLTVT.

This chain connects TRBV27 to TRBJ2-7; 11 bases agree with TRBD2. The V gene end was trimmed by 5 bases and the J gene end by 9 bases; junction bases not matched to a gene: 12. The CDR3 runs 15 residues. CDR1 is MNHEY and CDR2 is SMNVEV in the germline V gene (reference sequence). The CDR3 coding sequence is TGTGCCAGCAGTCCCCCGGGACTAGCGGCGCTCGGGCAGTACTTC. This sequence encodes CASSPPGLAALGQYF.

The rearrangement joins TRBV20-1 to TRBJ2-7, with TRBD2 identical over 7 bases. Germline V gene data show CDR1 as DFQATT and CDR2 as SNEGSKA (reference sequence). This CDR3 has 11 residues. Unmatched junction bases numbered 4, after V lost 8 bases and J lost 3 bases. In DNA form, the CDR3 reads TGCAGTCTAGGGACTAACTACGAGCAGTACTTC. As protein: CSLGTNYEQYF.

The chain combines TRBV28 with TRBJ1-1; 9 bases match TRBD1. The trim removed 0 bases at V and 3 bases at J, leaving 2 bases unmatched. Germline CDR1 and CDR2: MDHEN and SYDVKM. The CDR3 has 15 residues. The CDR3 spells CASSLWRTGDTEAFF. DNA for the CDR3: TGTGCCAGCAGTTTATGGAGGACAGGGGACACTGAAGCTTTCTTT. Full variable domain (remainder filled in from reference TRBV28 and TRBJ1-1): DVKVTQSSRYLVKRTGEKVFLECVQDMDHENMFWYRQDPGLGLRLIYFSYDVKMKEKGDIPEGYSVSREKKERFSLILESASTNQTSMYLCASSLWRTGDTEAFFGQGTRLTVV.

The gene calls are TRBV19 and TRBJ1-2; 8 bases fit TRBD1. After removal of 5 bases from V and 5 bases from J, the junction contained 7 bases not matched to a gene. In germline, CDR1 is LNHDA, CDR2 SQIVND (reference sequence). The CDR3 extends over 14 amino acids. The CDR3 loop reads CASSEGDRRYGYTF. In nucleotides, the CDR3 is TGTGCCAGTAGTGAGGGGGACAGGAGGTATGGCTACACCTTC. Looking up the rest from reference TRBV19 and TRBJ1-2 gives the full variable domain: DGGITQSPKYLFRKEGQNVTLSCEQNLNHDAMYWYRQDPGQGLRLIYYSQIVNDFQKGDIAEGYSVSREKKESFPLTVTSAQKNPTAFYLCASSEGDRRYGYTFGSGTRLTVV.

V is TRBV6-5 and J is TRBJ1-5; D is uncertain. The CDR3 has 13 residues. Trimming cost V 6 bases and J 7 bases, with 13 bases left between them. Germline V gives CDR1 MNHEY, CDR2 SVGAGI. The DNA of the CDR3 is TGTGCCAGCAGCCCCCCGGTTAGGCAGCCCCAGCATTTT. This sequence encodes CASSPPVRQPQHF.

This rearrangement joins TRBV5-4 to TRBJ1-6; 8 bases are a match to TRBD1. CDR1 SGHNT and CDR2 YYREEE come from the germline V gene (reference sequence). The CDR3 length is 15 residues. V gave up 4 bases and J gave up 5 bases; unmatched junction bases: 5. The CDR3 DNA reads TGTGCCAGCAGCGGACGGACAGGGAATAATTCACCCCTCCACTTT. This gives the protein CASSGRTGNNSPLHF.

This clone was seen only once. This chain connects TRBV10-3 to TRBJ2-3, with TRBD2 matching 15 bases. Germline-derived CDR1 and CDR2 are ENHRY and SYGVKD. The CDR3 loop spans 17 amino acids. J lost 6 bases, V lost 10 bases, and 14 bases had no gene match. CDR3 bases: TGTGCCACCGTTGAACCGGGACTAGCGGGAGGTCGGGATACGCAGTATTTT. Encoded protein: CATVEPGLAGGRDTQYF.

CDR3 region: CASNTRDRGSANYGYTF. Here the CDR3 DNA reads TGTGCCAGCAACACAAGGGACAGAGGTTCAGCTAACTATGGCTACACCTTC. The chain has TRBV2 and TRBJ1-2, with 7 bases aligning to TRBD1. After removal of 7 bases from V and 0 bases from J, the junction contained 14 bases not matched to a gene. Germline V gene sequence: CDR1 SNHLY, CDR2 FYNNEI. CDR3 length: 17 residues.

The chain uses TRBV27 and TRBJ2-7; D is perhaps TRBD1 or TRBD2 (6 bases each). V lost 6 bases and J 5 bases, leaving 17 bases between the germline ends. CDR1 and CDR2 (germline): MNHEY, SMNVEV (reference sequence). The CDR3 spans 14 residues. CDR3 protein: CASSDGGRWDEQYF. Here the CDR3 DNA reads TGTGCCAGCAGCGACGGGGGCCGCTGGGACGAGCAGTACTTC.

The gene calls are TRBV27 and TRBJ2-7; tentatively, D is TRBD1 (7 bases). Germline V gene lookup returns CDR1 MNHEY and CDR2 SMNVEV (reference sequence). V gave up 2 bases and J gave up 4 bases, with 15 bases separating them. The CDR3 extends over 15 amino acids. The CDR3 sequence is CASSLRGTESYEQYF. DNA for the CDR3: TGTGCCAGCAGTTTACGCGGGACAGAATCATACGAGCAGTACTTC.

J is TRBJ2-2 and V is TRBV5-1; no definite D call. CDR3 length: 13 amino acids. Trimming stripped 4 bases from V and 6 bases from J, with 10 bases between. The germline gives CDR1 SGHRS, CDR2 YFSETQ. CDR3 loop: CASSPVPAGELFF. The CDR3 region has the DNA TGCGCCAGCAGCCCGGTGCCAGCCGGGGAGCTGTTTTTT. Drawing the rest from reference TRBV5-1 and TRBJ2-2, the complete variable domain is KAGVTQTPRYLIKTRGQQVTLSCSPISGHRSVSWYQQTPGQGLQFLFEYFSETQRNKGNFPGRFSGRQFSNSRSEMNVSTLELGDSALYLCASSPVPAGELFFGEGSRLTVL.

This clone was recorded once. The chain uses TRBV4-1 and TRBJ1-1; D is possibly TRBD1 (6 bases). The CDR3 contains 16 residues. V was shortened by 4 bases and J by 1 base, with 16 bases between the two germline ends. Germline CDR1 and CDR2: MGHRA and YSYEKL. The CDR3: CASSPTGDRENTEAFF. The CDR3 DNA sequence: TGCGCCAGCAGCCCGACAGGAGATAGGGAGAACACTGAAGCTTTCTTT.

This clone was seen just once. The V call is TRBV18, the J call TRBJ2-1; D could derive from TRBD1 or TRBD2 (5 bases each). This CDR3 is built from 12 residues. Germline CDR1 reads KGHSH; CDR2 reads LQKENI. The germline V and J ends were trimmed by 3 bases and 10 bases, with 10 bases remaining between them. The CDR3 reads CASSPRDLEQFF. The CDR3 bases are TGTGCCAGCTCACCCCGGGACCTAGAGCAGTTCTTC.

The V call is TRBV13, the J call TRBJ1-1; D is unresolved. The CDR3 has 15 amino acids. The V gene lost 1 base and the J gene lost 3 bases, with 12 bases spanning the gap. Per germline, CDR1 PRHDT and CDR2 FYEKMQ (reference sequence). CDR3 nucleotide sequence: TGTGCCAGCAGCTTAGCTGGACGACGGGACACTGAAGCTTTCTTT. It is translated as CASSLAGRRDTEAFF.

The chain is built from TRBV7-2 and TRBJ1-1; D is possibly TRBD1 (6 bases). The CDR3 sequence is 14 residues long. Germline CDR1 is SGHTA and CDR2 is FQGNSA. V dropped 5 bases and J dropped 10 bases, with 20 bases sitting between them. CDR3 sequence reads: CASSILSTGTTAFF. In nucleotides, the CDR3 is TGTGCCAGCAGCATTCTCTCTACCGGGACAACAGCTTTCTTT.